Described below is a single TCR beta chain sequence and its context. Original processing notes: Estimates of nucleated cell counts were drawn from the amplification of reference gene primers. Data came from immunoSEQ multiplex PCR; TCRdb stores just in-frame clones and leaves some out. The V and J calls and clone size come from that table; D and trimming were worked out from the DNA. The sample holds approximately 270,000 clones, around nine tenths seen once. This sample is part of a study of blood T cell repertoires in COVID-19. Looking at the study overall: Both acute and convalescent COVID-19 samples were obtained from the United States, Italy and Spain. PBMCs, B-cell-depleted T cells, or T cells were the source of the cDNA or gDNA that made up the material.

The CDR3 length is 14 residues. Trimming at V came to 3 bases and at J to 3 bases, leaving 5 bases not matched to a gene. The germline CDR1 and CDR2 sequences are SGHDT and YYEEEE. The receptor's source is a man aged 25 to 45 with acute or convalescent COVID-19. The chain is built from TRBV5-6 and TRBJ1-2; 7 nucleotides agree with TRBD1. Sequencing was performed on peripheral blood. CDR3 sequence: CASSSRQGYYGYTF. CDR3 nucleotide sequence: TGTGCCAGCAGCTCAAGACAGGGTTACTATGGCTACACCTTC.